These 18 T cell receptor beta chains came from one sample sequenced in a study of shared clonotypes between healthy human individuals. The repertoire was sequenced with immunoSEQ multiplex PCR; TCRdb's copy has only in-frame clones and lacks some. Here the sample spans around 700,000 clones, 60% to 75% being singletons. Sequencing was performed on memory CD4+ T cells sorted from blood. Specified subset: CD45RA-negative fraction. These receptors came from a woman younger than 45 in good health.

On this clone: The sample holds other DNA sequences that translate to the same CDR3. The rearrangement uses TRBV5-1 and TRBJ2-3; 13 bases line up with TRBD2. The CDR3 length is 15 residues. The J segment lost 4 bases and the V segment lost 4 bases, leaving 3 bases of the junction unmatched. Germline V gene sequence: CDR1 SGHRS, CDR2 YFSETQ. CDR3 sequence reads: CASSLGLAGADTQYF. The CDR3 bases are TGCGCCAGCAGCCTAGGACTAGCGGGAGCAGATACGCAGTATTTT.

The CDR3 nucleotides read TGTGCCAGCAGCTTAGATCCGGGGCAGCAAGAGACCCAGTACTTC. Protein product: CASSLDPGQQETQYF. The chain employs TRBV11-2 and TRBJ2-5; D possibly matches TRBD1 or TRBD2 (5 bases each). V was clipped by 0 bases and J by 2 bases, with 10 bases between them. This CDR3 has 15 residues. The germline V gene encodes CDR1 SGHAT and CDR2 FQNNGV.

The J gene is TRBJ1-1, the V gene TRBV7-8; 9 bases line up with TRBD1. Germline loops: CDR1 SGHVS, CDR2 FQNEAQ. The junction had 11 bases not matched to a gene; V was cut back by 5 bases and J by 4 bases. There are 16 residues in the CDR3. This CDR3 reads CASSPGQGRKSTEAFF. For the CDR3, the DNA is TGTGCCAGCAGCCCGGGACAGGGAAGAAAGAGCACTGAAGCTTTCTTT.

The V call is TRBV28, the J call TRBJ2-7; no clear D. V dropped 6 bases and J dropped 0 bases, with 12 bases sitting between them. This CDR3 is built from 14 residues. Germline V gene lookup returns CDR1 MDHEN and CDR2 SYDVKM. CDR3 nucleotide sequence: TGTGCCAGCAGATGGACGTACAACTCCTACGAGCAGTACTTC. It specifies CASRWTYNSYEQYF.

This clone was seen a handful of times. Within the sample, other DNA sequences also encode this same CDR3. V gene TRBV5-4 combines with J gene TRBJ2-5, with 10 bases that match TRBD2. V lost 3 bases and J lost 5; bases outside the gene matches: 7. Germline values: CDR1 SGHNT, CDR2 YYREEE (reference sequence). This CDR3 is built from 15 residues. The CDR3 is CASSSAGGPGETQYF. The CDR3 DNA is TGTGCCAGCAGCTCAGCGGGAGGGCCCGGGGAGACCCAGTACTTC. Variable domain in full (rest from reference TRBV5-4 and TRBJ2-5): ETGVTQSPTHLIKTRGQQVTLRCSSQSGHNTVSWYQQALGQGPQFIFQYYREEENGRGNFPPRFSGLQFPNYSSELNVNALELDDSALYLCASSSAGGPGETQYFGPGTRLLVL.

The V and J genes are TRBV30 and TRBJ2-5; D gene ambiguous. The J call may not be correct, given that the DNA end is closer to TRBJ2-7. Germline V gene lookup returns CDR1 GTSNPN and CDR2 SVGIG (reference sequence). The CDR3 consists of 13 residues. CDR3 nucleotides: TGTGCCTGCGTCCAATTAAATCTCTACGAGCAGTACTTC. Protein product: CACVQLNLYEQYF.

In this sample, this clone turned up a few times. V and J are TRBV28 and TRBJ2-7; weak D call: TRBD2 (6 bases). From germline, CDR1 is MDHEN and CDR2 SYDVKM. Trimming pared 5 bases from V and 6 bases from J, leaving 11 bases between. The CDR3 has 12 residues. CDR3 DNA sequence: TGTGCCAGCAGTCAAAGCGGGCCCGAGCAGTACTTC. It is translated as CASSQSGPEQYF.

The chain combines TRBV6-5 with TRBJ1-2; no clear D gene. This CDR3 contains 13 residues. Germline V lookup: CDR1 MNHEY, CDR2 SVGAGI. V gave up 7 bases and J gave up 0 bases, with 9 bases separating them. The CDR3 coding sequence is TGTGCCAGCACTAGAGACCCTAACTATGGCTACACCTTC. This translates into CASTRDPNYGYTF.

The chain has TRBV6-6 and TRBJ2-7, with TRBD1 matching 7 bases. CDR1 is MNHNY, CDR2 SVGAGI, per germline (reference sequence). The CDR3 contains 14 residues. V shed 6 bases and J 4 bases; nucleotides not matched to a gene: 9. CDR3 sequence: CASRSGTALYEQYF. The CDR3 DNA reads TGTGCCAGCAGGTCCGGGACAGCCCTTTACGAGCAGTACTTC.

J is TRBJ2-1 and V is TRBV4-1; 8 bases fit TRBD2. The germline gives CDR1 MGHRA, CDR2 YSYEKL. The CDR3 consists of 15 residues. V dropped 6 bases and J dropped 6; count of bases not matched to a gene: 10. CDR3 region: CASSYAGGYPNEQFF. The CDR3 DNA follows: TGCGCCAGCAGTTATGCGGGAGGCTATCCCAATGAGCAGTTCTTC.

The CDR3 DNA reads as TGTGCCAGCAGCTCAACAGGGACTCGGGGAGGCGAGCAGTACTTC. This sequence encodes CASSSTGTRGGEQYF. The V and J genes are TRBV7-8 and TRBJ2-5; D may correspond to TRBD1 or TRBD2 (6 bases each). The assigned J gene may be wrong: the sequence end matches TRBJ2-7 better. Germline V gene data show CDR1 as SGHVS and CDR2 as FQNEAQ. The CDR3 is 15 amino acids.

The chain couples TRBV30 to TRBJ2-1, with 7 bases identical to TRBD2. This CDR3 has 16 residues. Germline V gene data show CDR1 as GTSNPN and CDR2 as SVGIG (reference sequence). The trim removed 2 bases at V and 7 bases at J, leaving 14 bases unmatched. The CDR3 DNA follows: TGTGCCTGGAGTCCAACCCAGGGCGGGAGTAGGAATGAGCAGTTCTTC. Translating it yields CAWSPTQGGSRNEQFF.

V is TRBV18 and J is TRBJ2-7, with TRBD1 matching 9 bases. This CDR3 spans 15 amino acids. The V segment lost 6 bases and the J segment 7 bases; nucleotides outside the gene matches: 13. CDR1 is KGHSH and CDR2 is LQKENI in the germline V gene. The CDR3: CASSSSIGGTGEQYF. The CDR3 DNA sequence: TGTGCCAGCTCGTCCTCGATAGGCGGGACAGGGGAGCAGTACTTC.

The V and J genes are TRBV30 and TRBJ2-7; D is unresolved. Germline CDR1 GTSNPN, CDR2 SVGIG (reference sequence). The CDR3 length is 13 residues. The V and J ends lost 8 bases and 6 bases respectively, with 20 bases between them. The CDR3 here is CAGNNHRTSEQYF. CDR3 coding DNA: TGTGCCGGGAACAACCATCGAACGTCCGAGCAGTACTTC.

This clone was detected only a few times. The chain combines TRBV28 with TRBJ2-5; 11 bases match TRBD2. Looked up from germline, CDR1 is MDHEN and CDR2 is SYDVKM. CDR3 length: 14 amino acids. In DNA form, the CDR3 reads TGTGCGTGCGGGGGCCTAGCGGGAGGAGAGACCCAGTACTTC. Residues: CACGGLAGGETQYF.

The chain is built from TRBV7-9 and TRBJ2-3; D remains unclear. This CDR3 has 15 amino acids. Germline V lookup: CDR1 SEHNR, CDR2 FQNEAQ (reference sequence). The V end was cut by 1 base, the J end by 0 bases, with 8 bases between. CDR3 bases: TGTGCCAGCAGCTTAGGGTATCCGAGCACAGATACGCAGTATTTT. Residues: CASSLGYPSTDTQYF.

There are a few counts of this clone. This chain uses TRBV5-4 with TRBJ2-5; perhaps TRBD2 as D (6 bases). Trimming pared 0 bases from V and 4 bases from J, leaving 16 bases between. CDR1 and CDR2 (germline): SGHNT, YYREEE (reference sequence). This CDR3 comprises 16 residues. CDR3 region: CASSLGARGAGETQYF. CDR3 nucleotide sequence: TGTGCCAGCAGCTTGGGGGCGCGCGGGGCCGGAGAGACCCAGTACTTC. Full variable domain (rest looked up from reference TRBV5-4 and TRBJ2-5): ETGVTQSPTHLIKTRGQQVTLRCSSQSGHNTVSWYQQALGQGPQFIFQYYREEENGRGNFPPRFSGLQFPNYSSELNVNALELDDSALYLCASSLGARGAGETQYFGPGTRLLVL.

This chain joins TRBV10-2 and TRBJ2-3, with 11 bases matching TRBD2. The CDR3 has 16 residues. The V and J ends lost 6 bases and 1 base, in that order; junction bases with no gene match: 6. Germline V gene sequence: CDR1 WSHSY, CDR2 SAAADI. The CDR3 region has the DNA TGCGCCAGCAGCGGTAGCGGGAGGGTGGGCACAGATACGCAGTATTTT. It codes for CASSGSGRVGTDTQYF.